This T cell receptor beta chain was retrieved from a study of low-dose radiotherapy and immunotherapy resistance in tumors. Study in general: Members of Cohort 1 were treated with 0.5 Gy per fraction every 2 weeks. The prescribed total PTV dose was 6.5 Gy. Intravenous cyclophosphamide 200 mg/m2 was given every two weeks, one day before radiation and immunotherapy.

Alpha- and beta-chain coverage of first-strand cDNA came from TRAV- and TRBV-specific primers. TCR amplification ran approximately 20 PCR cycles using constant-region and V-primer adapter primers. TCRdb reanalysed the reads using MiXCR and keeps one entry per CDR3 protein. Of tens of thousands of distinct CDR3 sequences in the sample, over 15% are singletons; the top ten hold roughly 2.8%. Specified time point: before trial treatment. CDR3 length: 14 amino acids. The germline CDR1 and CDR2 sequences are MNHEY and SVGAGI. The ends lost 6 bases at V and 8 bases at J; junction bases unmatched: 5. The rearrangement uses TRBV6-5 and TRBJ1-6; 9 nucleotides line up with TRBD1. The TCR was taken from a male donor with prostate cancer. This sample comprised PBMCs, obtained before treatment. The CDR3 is CASSRDRGDSPLHF. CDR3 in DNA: TGTGCCAGCAGCCGCGACAGGGGGGATTCACCCCTCCACTTT.